This is a list of T cell receptor beta chains from one sample in a study of control samples from healthy donors and cancer patients. Sequencing used immunoSEQ multiplex PCR; TCRdb keeps in-frame clones, though not all of them. The sample records over 100,000 clones, less than 95% being singletons. The specimen was blood. These receptors were taken from a human donor in good health. The donor label of this sample is uncertain. Both conserved end residues are part of each CDR3. D genes are given only for firm matches. Only part of the rows carry a size: once, few, many, or a class if the clone is expanded.

TRBV2	TRBJ1-1	NA	few	CASSEAEGVEAFF	TGTGCCAGCAGTGAAGCTGAGGGGGTAGAAGCTTTCTTT
TRBV2	TRBJ1-4	TRBD1	NA	CASSITTGGSEKLFF	TGTGCCAGCAGCATTACTACAGGGGGTAGTGAAAAACTGTTTTTT
TRBV4-1	TRBJ1-1	NA	once	CASSQGQLTTNTEAFF	TGCGCCAGCAGCCAAGGACAGCTTACTACGAACACTGAAGCTTTCTTT
TRBV6-4	TRBJ1-1	NA	NA	CASSEAFDTEAFF	TGTGCCAGCAGTGAGGCGTTCGACACTGAAGCTTTCTTT
TRBV4-2	TRBJ2-7	TRBD2	NA	CASSQEASGGMIREQYF	TGTGCCAGCAGCCAAGAAGCTAGCGGGGGAATGATAAGGGAGCAGTACTTC
TRBV4-2	TRBJ2-6	NA	once	CASSPRVSSGANVLTF	TGTGCCAGCAGCCCCAGGGTTAGCTCTGGGGCCAACGTCCTGACTTTC
TRBV6-6	TRBJ1-1	NA	few	CASAGAVTEAFF	TGTGCCAGCGCGGGGGCAGTCACTGAAGCTTTCTTT
TRBV5-1	TRBJ1-3	NA	NA	CASSSDVGAGGNTIYF	TGCGCCAGCAGCTCTGACGTTGGGGCGGGTGGAAACACCATATATTTT
TRBV27	TRBJ2-5	TRBD1	few	CASSPAGTGETQYF	TGTGCCAGCAGTCCTGCCGGGACAGGAGAGACCCAGTACTTC
TRBV18	TRBJ2-3	TRBD2	NA	CASSPGLALLNTQYF	TGTGCCAGCTCACCGGGACTAGCTCTCCTGAATACGCAGTATTTT
TRBV5-5	TRBJ1-3	NA	NA	CASSLGTGYGNTIYF	TGTGCCAGCAGCTTGGGCACAGGGTACGGAAACACCATATATTTT
TRBV18	TRBJ1-2	TRBD1	NA	CASSPGTGPSRGYTF	TGTGCCAGCTCACCAGGGACAGGGCCATCTCGGGGCTACACCTTC
TRBV24-1	TRBJ2-5	NA	NA	CATSDPIMEQTQYF	TGTGCCACCAGTGACCCTATCATGGAACAGACCCAGTACTTC
TRBV19	TRBJ1-5	NA	NA	CASSINHQPQHF	TGTGCCAGTAGTATAAATCATCAGCCCCAGCATTTT
TRBV15	TRBJ1-5	NA	once	CATSTLPQGNQPQHF	TGTGCCACCAGCACCCTCCCACAGGGCAATCAGCCCCAGCATTTT
TRBV5-5	TRBJ1-1	NA	NA	CASSWPVNTEAFF	TGTGCCAGCAGCTGGCCCGTTAACACTGAAGCTTTCTTT